Presented here are 25 T cell receptor beta chains from one specimen sequenced in a study of blood T cells in healthy people across ages. Primers used in a second PCR of roughly 7 to 12 cycles were a sample-barcoded 5' primer and a J-beta primer mix. One entry per CDR3 protein, called by TCRdb with MiXCR from the 5' RACE reads. The table lists roughly 680,000 distinct CDR3 sequences, about 50% of them singletons. The source material was blood. The receptors were gathered from a woman older than 75 in good health.

Remarks on this clonotype: This could be a read error, since a much larger clone is one nucleotide away. The chain couples TRBV24-1 to TRBJ1-2, with TRBD1 identical over 8 bases. The CDR3 consists of 15 residues. J gave up 6 bases and V 3 bases, and 8 bases lay outside the gene matches. Per germline, CDR1 KGHDR and CDR2 SFDVKD. The CDR3 region has the DNA TGTGCCACCAGTGATGACTGGACAGGGTGGAATGGCTACACCTTC. As protein: CATSDDWTGWNGYTF.

The chain is built from TRBV6-6 and TRBJ1-5; TRBD1 aligns across 7 bases. CDR1 and CDR2 from the germline V gene are MNHNY and SVGAGI (reference sequence). V was clipped by 8 bases and J by 7 bases; unmatched bases: 17. The CDR3 totals 16 residues. Here the CDR3 DNA reads TGTGCCAGCGGAAACCGAGGGGGCGAGGGTGGGCAGCCCCAGCATTTT. It encodes CASGNRGGEGGQPQHF.

The rearrangement joins TRBV5-1 to TRBJ2-1, with a weak D call TRBD1 (5 bases). V was shortened by 0 bases and J by 7 bases, with 11 bases between the two germline ends. CDR1 and CDR2 (germline): SGHRS, YFSETQ. The CDR3 extends over 14 amino acids. In DNA, the CDR3 is TGCGCCAGCAGCTTGGCCCTAGGGGTGAATGAGCAGTTCTTC. Its translation is CASSLALGVNEQFF.

This chain links TRBV5-1 with TRBJ2-1; D tentatively reads TRBD1 or TRBD2 (5 bases each). Germline values: CDR1 SGHRS, CDR2 YFSETQ. The CDR3 sequence is 14 residues long. Trimming left V 2 bases short and J 7 bases short, with 13 bases between. The CDR3 DNA follows: TGCGCCAGCAGCTTAAATGGGGGATCTAATGAGCAGTTCTTC. Translation: CASSLNGGSNEQFF.

The V gene is TRBV12-3 or TRBV12-4, the J gene TRBJ1-6, with D hard to call. This CDR3 spans 14 amino acids. The V end lost 7 bases, the J end lost 7 bases, and 14 bases lay between the germline ends. The CDR3 DNA follows: TGTGCCAGCACCTCTGCCACAACAAATTCACCCCTCCACTTT. This sequence encodes CASTSATTNSPLHF.

This chain joins TRBV13 and TRBJ2-4, with D perhaps given as TRBD1 or TRBD2 (5 bases each). This CDR3 contains 16 residues. V was clipped by 4 bases and J by 3 bases, with 16 bases between them. Germline V CDR1 and CDR2: PRHDT, FYEKMQ (reference sequence). CDR3 bases: TGTGCCAGCAGCTGGGGACCCTCTACTCACAAAAACATTCAGTACTTC. Its protein product is CASSWGPSTHKNIQYF.

This clonotype was recorded only once. The rearrangement links TRBV4-1 to TRBJ2-1; D remains unclear. V was clipped by 1 base and J by 11 bases, with 9 bases between them. Germline V lookup: CDR1 MGHRA, CDR2 YSYEKL. The CDR3 is 12 amino acids. CDR3 coding DNA: TGCGCCAGCAGCCAAGGCGGCAGCCAGCAGTTCTTC. This gives the protein CASSQGGSQQFF.

This chain links TRBV28 with TRBJ1-2; D unresolved. The CDR3 length is 12 residues. V was cut by 8 bases and J by 5 bases, with 12 bases left in between. The germline gives CDR1 MDHEN, CDR2 SYDVKM. As DNA, the CDR3 is TGTGCCAGCTTATTCGGGTTATATGGCTACACCTTC. Protein sequence: CASLFGLYGYTF.

This clonotype was seen repeatedly, ten times or more. The chain couples TRBV24-1 to TRBJ2-1; no clear D gene. The CDR3 has 15 residues. V was trimmed by 4 bases and J by 8 bases, leaving 17 bases between them. The germline gives CDR1 KGHDR, CDR2 SFDVKD. The CDR3 spells CATSDSIQLGDEQFF. The DNA of the CDR3 is TGTGCCACCAGTGACTCGATACAGCTCGGCGATGAGCAGTTCTTC.

This rearrangement joins TRBV29-1 to TRBJ2-7; TRBD1 is a possible D gene (5 bases). Trimming pared 5 bases from V and 0 bases from J, leaving 11 bases between. The germline gives CDR1 SQVTM, CDR2 ANQGSEA. This CDR3 is built from 13 residues. CDR3 sequence reads: CSVTTDSSYEQYF. For the CDR3, the DNA is TGCAGCGTTACGACAGATTCCTCCTACGAGCAGTACTTC.

The rearrangement joins TRBV2 to TRBJ2-5; a weak D match, TRBD2 (5 bases). The CDR3 consists of 11 residues. In germline, CDR1 is SNHLY, CDR2 FYNNEI. V shed 8 bases and J shed 11 bases, with 15 bases lying between them. CDR3 nucleotides: TGTGCCAGCCTCTATTTTGGGGAGCAGTACTTC. Translating gives CASLYFGEQYF.

V is TRBV5-4 and J is TRBJ2-5, with no clear D. Germline V gene lookup returns CDR1 SGHNT and CDR2 YYREEE (reference sequence). V was trimmed by 1 base and J by 0 bases, leaving 13 bases between them. This CDR3 spans 16 amino acids. The CDR3 DNA sequence: TGTGCCAGCAGCTTGTACGAACGGCAGTACCAAGAGACCCAGTACTTC. It is translated as CASSLYERQYQETQYF.

This clonotype was found many times. This rearrangement joins TRBV7-9 to TRBJ1-2; D unclear. The CDR3 has 12 amino acids. Trimming took 5 bases from V and 9 from J, leaving 13 bases between them. Germline CDR1 reads SEHNR; CDR2 reads FQNEAQ (reference sequence). For the CDR3, the DNA is TGTGCCAGCAGCCCGACTGGCCGGAGCTACACCTTC. Amino acids: CASSPTGRSYTF.

This clonotype was seen repeatedly, ten times or more. This chain links TRBV7-9 with TRBJ1-2; 7 nucleotides align to TRBD1. The V gene's germline CDR1 is SEHNR and CDR2 FQNEAQ (reference sequence). J gave up 5 bases and V 2 bases, and 5 bases lay outside the gene matches. The CDR3 is 14 amino acids. The CDR3 protein is CASSLNRGEYGYTF. DNA of the CDR3: TGTGCCAGCAGCTTAAACAGGGGAGAATATGGCTACACCTTC. Together with reference TRBV7-9 and TRBJ1-2, the CDR3 gives the full variable domain: DTGVSQNPRHKITKRGQNVTFRCDPISEHNRLYWYRQTLGQGPEFLTYFQNEAQLEKSRLLSDRFSAERPKGSFSTLEIQRTEQGDSAMYLCASSLNRGEYGYTFGSGTRLTVV.

The rearrangement links TRBV4-1 to TRBJ2-5; D remains unclear. The CDR3 has 16 amino acids. The ends were cut back, 3 bases at V and 5 bases at J, with 19 bases in the middle. The germline V gene encodes CDR1 MGHRA and CDR2 YSYEKL. The CDR3 protein is CASSQDHLREAETQYF. In DNA form, the CDR3 reads TGCGCCAGCAGCCAGGATCACTTACGTGAGGCGGAGACCCAGTACTTC.

About this clonotype itself: This may come from a read error, since a much larger clone is one base off. The chain carries TRBV3-1 and TRBJ2-7; no definite D call. In germline, CDR1 is LGHDT, CDR2 YNNKEL (reference sequence). CDR3 length: 15 residues. Trimming pared 1 base from V and 5 bases from J, leaving 15 bases between. The CDR3 reads CASSQAGRSYDEQYF. In DNA form, the CDR3 reads TGTGCCAGCAGCCAAGCGGGCAGAAGCTACGACGAGCAGTACTTC.

The chain combines TRBV20-1 with TRBJ1-1, with D unclear. Trimming stripped 6 bases from V and 1 base from J, with 15 bases between. The CDR3 runs 14 residues. From germline, CDR1 is DFQATT and CDR2 SNEGSKA (reference sequence). In nucleotides, the CDR3 is TGCAGTGCCGCCGGCCCGGAGAAGAACACTGAAGCTTTCTTT. It is translated as CSAAGPEKNTEAFF.

The J gene is TRBJ2-6, the V gene TRBV11-2, with D perhaps matching TRBD2 (5 bases). Germline V gene sequence: CDR1 SGHAT, CDR2 FQNNGV. The CDR3 has 17 amino acids. The V end lost 5 bases, the J end lost 0 bases, and 14 bases lay between the germline ends. The CDR3 nucleotides are TGTGCCAGCAGCCCGTATGGAGGCACCTCTGGGGCCAACGTCCTGACTTTC. This translates into CASSPYGGTSGANVLTF.

V gene TRBV12-5 combines with J gene TRBJ2-7; 10 positions match TRBD2. V dropped 9 bases and J dropped 2; count of bases not matched to a gene: 7. Germline V gene lookup returns CDR1 LGHNT and CDR2 FRNRAP. This CDR3 comprises 14 residues. The CDR3 spells CARSRLAGAYEQYF. CDR3 nucleotides: TGTGCTAGATCCAGGCTAGCGGGAGCCTACGAGCAGTACTTC.

This clonotype occurred a few times. The V call is TRBV6-2 or TRBV6-3, the J call TRBJ2-7, with a possible D match to TRBD2 (6 bases). The germline V gene encodes CDR1 MNHEY and CDR2 SVGEGT. Trimming took off 6 bases at V and 2 bases at J, with 14 bases between the two ends. This CDR3 has 14 residues. The CDR3 nucleotides read TGTGCCAGCAGCTTAGCGGAGAAAGCCTACGAGCAGTACTTC. Residues: CASSLAEKAYEQYF.

This clonotype was recorded many times. V gene TRBV3-1 combines with J gene TRBJ2-1; 7 positions agree with TRBD2. The CDR3 is 15 amino acids. V dropped 0 bases and J dropped 3; count of bases not matched to a gene: 2. CDR1 and CDR2 (germline): LGHDT, YNNKEL (reference sequence). The CDR3 is CASSQDGDYYNEQFF. CDR3 DNA: TGTGCCAGCAGCCAAGACGGGGACTACTACAATGAGCAGTTCTTC.

The rearrangement joins TRBV7-9 to TRBJ2-3; D remains unclear. Germline values: CDR1 SEHNR, CDR2 FQNEAQ (reference sequence). V was pared by 8 bases and J by 7 bases, with 10 bases between. The CDR3 is 11 amino acids. Here the CDR3 reads CASGRGNTQYF. The CDR3 DNA follows: TGTGCCAGCGGCCGTGGGAATACGCAGTATTTT.

In regard to this clonotype: A much larger clone differs by one base, so this may be a read error. This chain uses TRBV5-1 with TRBJ2-1; D gene uncertain. CDR3 size: 13 residues. V was clipped by 2 bases and J by 10 bases, with 13 bases between them. Per germline, CDR1 SGHRS and CDR2 YFSETQ. CDR3: CASSLAQSKEQFF. CDR3 bases: TGCGCCAGCAGCTTAGCACAGAGCAAGGAGCAGTTCTTC.

This clonotype was observed a few times. This rearrangement joins TRBV20-1 to TRBJ2-3; D gene unclear. This CDR3 contains 12 residues. Germline values: CDR1 DFQATT, CDR2 SNEGSKA (reference sequence). Trimming left V 5 bases short and J 1 base short, with 7 bases between. The CDR3 nucleotides read TGCAGTGCTGAGGCCGGCACAGATACGCAGTATTTT. It yields the protein CSAEAGTDTQYF.

Concerning this clonotype: Just one base apart from a much larger clone, this may be a read error. The rearrangement uses TRBV29-1 and TRBJ2-5, with D perhaps TRBD1 (6 bases). With 4 bases removed from V and 0 bases from J, the gap between germline ends came to 21 bases. This CDR3 is built from 17 residues. Germline V gene lookup returns CDR1 SQVTM and CDR2 ANQGSEA. The CDR3 DNA reads TGCAGCGTTGTGAGGCAGGGGCGCCGCGAATACCAAGAGACCCAGTACTTC. Translation: CSVVRQGRREYQETQYF.